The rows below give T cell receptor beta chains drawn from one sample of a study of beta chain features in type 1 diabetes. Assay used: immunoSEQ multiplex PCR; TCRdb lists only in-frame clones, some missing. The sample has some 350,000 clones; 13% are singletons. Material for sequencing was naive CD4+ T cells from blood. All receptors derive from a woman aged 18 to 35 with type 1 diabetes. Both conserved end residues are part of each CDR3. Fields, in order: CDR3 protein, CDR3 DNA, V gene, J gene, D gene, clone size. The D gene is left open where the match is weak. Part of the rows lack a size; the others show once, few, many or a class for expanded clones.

CDR3: CASSQGGIGGDTQYF
DNA: TGCGCCAGCAGCCAAGGAGGGATTGGAGGAGATACGCAGTATTTT
V: TRBV4-3
J: TRBJ2-3
D: -
size: -

CDR3: CASSQGGRVNEQFF
DNA: TGTGCCAGCAGCCAGGGCGGGAGAGTAAATGAGCAGTTCTTC
V: TRBV16
J: TRBJ2-1
D: TRBD2
size: few

CDR3: CASSFGGSNQPQHF
DNA: TGTGCCAGCAGCTTCGGGGGGAGCAATCAGCCCCAGCATTTT
V: TRBV5-6
J: TRBJ1-5
D: -
size: few

CDR3: CASRSTGSYEQYF
DNA: TGTGCCAGCAGATCGACCGGGTCCTACGAGCAGTACTTC
V: TRBV6-1
J: TRBJ2-7
D: -
size: -

CDR3: CASSPRGKVSQETQYF
DNA: TGTGCCAGCAGCCCTCGGGGGAAGGTGTCCCAAGAGACCCAGTACTTC
V: TRBV14
J: TRBJ2-5
D: -
size: once

CDR3: CAWSLQGSGELFF
DNA: TGTGCCTGGAGTCTACAGGGTTCCGGGGAGCTGTTTTTT
V: TRBV30
J: TRBJ2-2
D: -
size: few

CDR3: CASSPVVLAGGNEQFF
DNA: TGTGCCAGCTCACCGGTTGTACTAGCGGGAGGGAATGAGCAGTTCTTC
V: TRBV18
J: TRBJ2-1
D: TRBD2
size: -

CDR3: CASSAPGGVDNEQFF
DNA: TGTGCCAGCAGCGCACCAGGGGGTGTGGACAATGAGCAGTTCTTC
V: TRBV9
J: TRBJ2-1
D: TRBD1
size: few

CDR3: CAWSVYTNEQFF
DNA: TGTGCCTGGAGTGTCTATACCAATGAGCAGTTCTTC
V: TRBV30
J: TRBJ2-1
D: -
size: few

CDR3: CASSPQGGAFF
DNA: TGTGCCAGCAGTCCCCAGGGGGGAGCTTTCTTT
V: TRBV6-6
J: TRBJ1-1
D: TRBD1
size: -

CDR3: CAWSASGRQFF
DNA: TGTGCCTGGAGCGCTAGCGGGAGGCAGTTCTTC
V: TRBV30
J: TRBJ2-1
D: TRBD2
size: -

CDR3: CASSIGGRAREQFF
DNA: TGTGCCAGTAGTATAGGGGGGAGGGCCCGGGAGCAGTTCTTC
V: TRBV19
J: TRBJ2-1
D: TRBD2
size: -

CDR3: CASSPANSNQPQHF
DNA: TGTGCCAGCTCACCCGCTAACAGCAATCAGCCCCAGCATTTT
V: TRBV18
J: TRBJ1-5
D: -
size: few

CDR3: CASSPPGLAAGNEKLFF
DNA: TGTGCCAGCAGCCCCCCGGGCCTAGCAGCCGGTAATGAAAAACTGTTTTTT
V: TRBV9
J: TRBJ1-4
D: -
size: few

CDR3: CASSLALDSYNEQFF
DNA: TGTGCCAGCAGCTTAGCGCTAGATTCCTACAATGAGCAGTTCTTC
V: TRBV7-9
J: TRBJ2-1
D: -
size: -

CDR3: CASSEPGTVTDTQYF
DNA: TGTGCCAGCAGCGAACCGGGAACAGTAACAGATACGCAGTATTTT
V: TRBV9
J: TRBJ2-3
D: -
size: -

CDR3: CASSLGGSTDTQYF
DNA: TGTGCCAGCAGTTTAGGAGGTAGCACAGATACGCAGTATTTT
V: TRBV28
J: TRBJ2-3
D: -
size: -

CDR3: CASSVEAGAYSYEQYF
DNA: TGTGCCAGCAGCGTAGAGGCGGGGGCCTACTCCTACGAGCAGTACTTC
V: TRBV9
J: TRBJ2-7
D: -
size: few

CDR3: CASSQEYRVSEAFF
DNA: TGCGCCAGCAGCCAAGAGTACAGGGTGTCTGAAGCTTTCTTT
V: TRBV4-3
J: TRBJ1-1
D: -
size: -

CDR3: CAWSARTGSTDTQYF
DNA: TGTGCCTGGAGTGCCCGGACAGGGAGCACAGATACGCAGTATTTT
V: TRBV30
J: TRBJ2-3
D: TRBD1
size: few

CDR3: CASSKTRITATYEQYF
DNA: TGTGCCAGCAGCAAGACAAGAATCACGGCGACCTACGAGCAGTACTTC
V: TRBV4-2
J: TRBJ2-7
D: -
size: -

CDR3: CASMGRLRNTEAFF
DNA: TGTGCCAGCATGGGCAGGTTAAGGAACACTGAAGCTTTCTTT
V: TRBV6-5
J: TRBJ1-1
D: -
size: few

CDR3: CASSIKQGPGEQFF
DNA: TGTGCCAGCAGTATAAAACAGGGACCAGGAGAGCAGTTCTTC
V: TRBV27
J: TRBJ2-1
D: -
size: few

CDR3: CASSQATSGFSGANVLTF
DNA: TGTGCCAGCAGCCAAGCGACTAGCGGGTTCTCTGGGGCCAACGTCCTGACTTTC
V: TRBV4-2
J: TRBJ2-6
D: TRBD2
size: -

CDR3: CASSYMGQGDF
DNA: TGTGCCAGCAGCTACATGGGACAGGGAGACTTC
V: TRBV7-2
J: TRBJ1-2
D: TRBD1
size: -

CDR3: CATVGQLNTEAFF
DNA: TGTGCCACGGTGGGACAGTTGAACACTGAAGCTTTCTTT
V: TRBV28
J: TRBJ1-1
D: TRBD1
size: -

CDR3: CASSYGGTRGNEQFF
DNA: TGTGCCAGCAGTTACGGCGGGACTAGAGGGAATGAGCAGTTCTTC
V: TRBV6-6
J: TRBJ2-1
D: TRBD2
size: few

CDR3: CASSPGQGLRQGEQFF
DNA: TGTGCCAGCAGCCCAGGACAGGGGCTACGCCAAGGTGAGCAGTTCTTC
V: TRBV7-3
J: TRBJ2-1
D: TRBD1
size: -

CDR3: CASSAQGINQPQHF
DNA: TGTGCCAGCTCAGCACAGGGGATCAATCAGCCCCAGCATTTT
V: TRBV18
J: TRBJ1-5
D: TRBD1
size: -

CDR3: CASSDRKGAAAGELFF
DNA: TGTGCCAGCAGTGATCGGAAGGGAGCGGCGGCCGGGGAGCTGTTTTTT
V: TRBV2
J: TRBJ2-2
D: -
size: few

CDR3: CASGRGTGPSRTGELFF
DNA: TGTGCTAGTGGCCGTGGGACAGGTCCATCGCGCACCGGGGAGCTGTTTTTT
V: TRBV12-5
J: TRBJ2-2
D: TRBD1
size: -

CDR3: CAWSVVGGNEQFF
DNA: TGTGCCTGGAGTGTGGTGGGGGGTAATGAGCAGTTCTTC
V: TRBV30
J: TRBJ2-1
D: -
size: few

CDR3: CASTRARTYNEQFF
DNA: TGTGCCAGCACCCGAGCGAGGACCTACAATGAGCAGTTCTTC
V: TRBV2
J: TRBJ2-1
D: -
size: few